The sequence of this T cell receptor beta chain was determined in a study of T-cell reconstitution after alpha-beta-depleted transplantation in children. The V gene's germline CDR1 is MNHEY and CDR2 SVGEGT. CDR3 length equals 13 residues. V lost 9 bases and J lost 10, with 19 bases in between. A TCRbeta library incorporating unique molecular identifiers was prepared. TCRdb reanalysed the PCR reads using MiXCR and keeps one entry per CDR3 protein. The sample contains 350,000 to 450,000 distinct CDR3 sequences, 10% to 15% of which appear only once. In this sample, this clonotype turned up a few times. This receptor was obtained from a human donor who donated a stem cell graft to a child with Fanconi anemia. The chain links TRBV6-2 or TRBV6-3 to TRBJ2-1; D is tentatively TRBD1 or TRBD2 (6 bases each). The sequencing here drew on PBMCs, taken from the stem cell graft. The CDR3 DNA reads as TGTGCCAGTACTGACACCCGGAGGGGGGAGCAGTTCTTC. Protein sequence: CASTDTRRGEQFF.